One and the same sample provided the 21 T cell receptor beta chains below, sequenced in a study of blood T cell repertoires in COVID-19. Data came from immunoSEQ multiplex PCR; TCRdb stores just in-frame clones and leaves some out. Among about 62,000 clones listed, about 87% were seen once. The sequenced material came from peripheral blood. All receptors derive from a man aged 65-85 years with acute or convalescent COVID-19.

The V call is TRBV28, the J call TRBJ2-5; D gene ambiguous. This CDR3 is built from 16 residues. With 1 base removed from V and 1 base from J, the gap between germline ends came to 13 bases. Germline CDR1 MDHEN, CDR2 SYDVKM. CDR3 protein: CASSLLGLTLQETQYF. CDR3 sequence (DNA): TGTGCCAGCAGTTTATTGGGCCTAACTCTCCAAGAGACCCAGTACTTC.

This sequence joins TRBV14 and TRBJ1-6; 8 nucleotides align to TRBD1. The ends lost 4 bases at V and 15 bases at J; junction bases unmatched: 17. CDR3 length: 16 residues. Germline V gene data show CDR1 as SGHDN and CDR2 as FVKESK. The CDR3 nucleotides are TGTGCCAGCAGCCCCTTTCCCGGACAGGGTCCCTCATTCCTCCACTTT. As protein: CASSPFPGQGPSFLHF.

The chain combines TRBV18 with TRBJ2-3; possible D gene TRBD1, 6 bases. V lost 3 bases, J lost 6 bases, and 13 bases lay in between. This CDR3 is built from 14 residues. Germline V lookup: CDR1 KGHSH, CDR2 LQKENI. CDR3 loop: CASSPTGIWDTQYF. Here the CDR3 DNA reads TGTGCCAGCTCACCCACAGGGATTTGGGATACGCAGTATTTT.

This clone was detected only once. This chain links TRBV5-1 with TRBJ1-5; no reliable D call. The CDR3 consists of 13 residues. Germline assignment: CDR1 SGHRS and CDR2 YFSETQ. V lost 0 bases to trimming and J lost 4 bases, with 5 bases between them. The CDR3 DNA sequence: TGCGCCAGCAGCTTGGAGCTTAATCAGCCCCAGCATTTT. Encoded protein: CASSLELNQPQHF. Variable domain in full (rest from reference TRBV5-1 and TRBJ1-5): KAGVTQTPRYLIKTRGQQVTLSCSPISGHRSVSWYQQTPGQGLQFLFEYFSETQRNKGNFPGRFSGRQFSNSRSEMNVSTLELGDSALYLCASSLELNQPQHFGDGTRLSIL.

The chain joins TRBV6-1 to TRBJ2-1; D is perhaps TRBD2 (6 bases). Trimming removed 2 bases from V and 7 bases from J, with 18 bases in between. Per the germline V gene, CDR1 is MNHNS and CDR2 is SASEGT. The CDR3 has 16 amino acids. CDR3 bases: TGTGCCAGCAGTGAATCCGGCGGGGCCTTTTCGAATGAGCAGTTCTTC. It is translated as CASSESGGAFSNEQFF.

CDR3 in amino acids: CASSQGQGLSNYGYTF. CDR3 sequence (DNA): TGTGCCAGCAGCCAAGGACAGGGACTTTCTAACTATGGCTACACCTTC. V usage is TRBV14 and J usage is TRBJ1-2; 7 positions agree with TRBD1. Germline V gene lookup returns CDR1 SGHDN and CDR2 FVKESK. This CDR3 has 16 amino acids. V shed 1 base, J shed 0 bases, and the junction held 5 bases outside the gene matches.

V and J are TRBV29-1 and TRBJ2-7, with no clear D. The CDR3 has 13 residues. V lost 3 bases and J lost 4, with 13 bases in between. Germline V gene lookup returns CDR1 SQVTM and CDR2 ANQGSEA. CDR3 loop: CSVEVHRPYEQYF. The CDR3 bases are TGCAGCGTTGAGGTTCACAGACCTTACGAGCAGTACTTC.

V is TRBV27 and J is TRBJ1-4, with unresolved D. The CDR3 totals 14 residues. Germline-derived CDR1 and CDR2 are MNHEY and SMNVEV (reference sequence). The ends were cut back, 6 bases at V and 3 bases at J, with 11 bases in the middle. The CDR3 DNA is TGTGCCAGCAGCGAAATAACGGCTAATGAAAAACTGTTTTTT. Amino acid sequence: CASSEITANEKLFF.

The DNA for the CDR3 is TGTGCCTGGAGCACAGGGGGAACGGATTGGAAGACCCAGTACTTC. Its translation: CAWSTGGTDWKTQYF. This chain links TRBV30 with TRBJ2-5; 8 bases map to TRBD1. The CDR3 is 15 residues long. CDR1 and CDR2 from the germline V gene are GTSNPN and SVGIG (reference sequence). The ends lost 3 bases at V and 6 bases at J; junction bases unmatched: 12.

Only one count was recorded for this clone. The rearrangement joins TRBV5-1 to TRBJ2-5, with a tentative D call TRBD2 (5 bases). V was trimmed by 4 bases and J by 5 bases, leaving 12 bases between them. The CDR3 extends over 13 amino acids. CDR1 is SGHRS and CDR2 is YFSETQ in the germline V gene. This CDR3 is CASSEGRGETQYF. The CDR3 region has the DNA TGCGCCAGCAGCGAAGGAAGAGGGGAGACCCAGTACTTC. Full variable domain (missing parts from reference TRBV5-1 and TRBJ2-5): KAGVTQTPRYLIKTRGQQVTLSCSPISGHRSVSWYQQTPGQGLQFLFEYFSETQRNKGNFPGRFSGRQFSNSRSEMNVSTLELGDSALYLCASSEGRGETQYFGPGTRLLVL.

CDR3 sequence: CASSLRGSVSYNEQFF. The CDR3 DNA reads TGTGCCAGCAGTCTGAGGGGGTCGGTCTCCTACAATGAGCAGTTCTTC. The genes are TRBV2 and TRBJ2-1, with D tentatively TRBD1 (6 bases). Germline CDR1 and CDR2: SNHLY and FYNNEI. V lost 5 bases, J lost 0 bases, and 14 bases lay in between. The CDR3 has 16 residues.

The chain carries TRBV6-5 and TRBJ1-3; D is undetermined. The CDR3 is made up of 15 amino acids. Trimming left V 6 bases short and J 0 bases short, with 12 bases between. Germline CDR1 and CDR2: MNHEY and SVGAGI. The CDR3 nucleotides are TGTGCCAGCAGCCTGGACTTCGGCTCTGGAAACACCATATATTTT. Amino acid sequence: CASSLDFGSGNTIYF.

This clone was seen a single time. The chain carries TRBV7-2 and TRBJ1-1; the D is unclear. The CDR3 extends over 11 amino acids. CDR1 and CDR2 (germline): SGHTA, FQGNSA. The ends were cut back, 6 bases at V and 10 bases at J, with 12 bases in the middle. DNA of the CDR3: TGTGCCAGCAGTCCTCCGCGGGCAGCTTTCTTT. Translating it yields CASSPPRAAFF.

The chain combines TRBV5-1 with TRBJ2-1, with 10 nucleotides matching TRBD2. Trimming removed 5 bases from V and 0 bases from J; junction bases left unmatched: 5. Germline CDR1 and CDR2: SGHRS and YFSETQ. The length of the CDR3 is 16 residues. CDR3 loop: CASRASGGSSYNEQFF. The DNA for the CDR3 is TGCGCCAGCAGAGCTAGCGGGGGTAGCTCCTACAATGAGCAGTTCTTC. Complete variable domain (other parts from reference TRBV5-1 and TRBJ2-1): KAGVTQTPRYLIKTRGQQVTLSCSPISGHRSVSWYQQTPGQGLQFLFEYFSETQRNKGNFPGRFSGRQFSNSRSEMNVSTLELGDSALYLCASRASGGSSYNEQFFGPGTRLTVL.

This rearrangement joins TRBV30 to TRBJ1-3; no firm D call. Germline values: CDR1 GTSNPN, CDR2 SVGIG (reference sequence). V was trimmed by 4 bases and J by 0 bases, leaving 7 bases between them. This CDR3 is 13 amino acids long. Here the CDR3 reads CAWTQNSGNTIYF. In nucleotides, the CDR3 is TGTGCCTGGACCCAGAACTCTGGAAACACCATATATTTT.

V and J are TRBV7-9 and TRBJ2-4, with D uncertain. The germline CDR1 and CDR2 sequences are SEHNR and FQNEAQ (reference sequence). The ends were cut back, 3 bases at V and 7 bases at J, with 13 bases in the middle. The CDR3 length is 14 residues. CDR3 amino acids: CASSFGGGGNIQYF. CDR3 DNA: TGTGCCAGCAGCTTTGGCGGCGGTGGGAACATTCAGTACTTC.

A few counts support this clone. This chain joins TRBV28 and TRBJ1-1; TRBD1 agrees at 7 bases. J gave up 4 bases and V 2 bases, and 4 bases lay outside the gene matches. Germline-derived CDR1 and CDR2 are MDHEN and SYDVKM. The CDR3 spans 14 residues. CDR3 nucleotides: TGTGCCAGCAGTTTAAGGGGGCGGGGCACTGAAGCTTTCTTT. It encodes CASSLRGRGTEAFF.

This chain links TRBV6-1 with TRBJ1-6; tentatively, D is TRBD1 (6 bases). Deletions cut 1 base from V and 8 bases from J, with 6 bases between. The length of the CDR3 is 13 residues. CDR1 is MNHNS, CDR2 SASEGT, per germline. CDR3 in amino acids: CASSEEGDSPLHF. The DNA for the CDR3 is TGTGCCAGCAGTGAAGAGGGGGATTCACCCCTCCACTTT.

A few counts support this clone. The chain links TRBV13 to TRBJ1-4; D is unresolved. The CDR3 length is 16 residues. From germline, CDR1 is PRHDT and CDR2 FYEKMQ (reference sequence). V was pared by 1 base and J by 7 bases, with 16 bases between. The chain's CDR3 is CASSLEGRAGGEKLFF. DNA of the CDR3: TGTGCCAGCAGCTTAGAAGGAAGGGCGGGCGGTGAAAAACTGTTTTTT. Variable domain in full (rest from reference TRBV13 and TRBJ1-4): AAGVIQSPRHLIKEKRETATLKCYPIPRHDTVYWYQQGPGQDPQFLISFYEKMQSDKGSIPDRFSAQQFSDYHSELNMSSLELGDSALYFCASSLEGRAGGEKLFFGSGTQLSVL.

V gene TRBV7-8 combines with J gene TRBJ1-3; a possible D gene is TRBD1 (5 bases). Deletions cut 2 bases from V and 2 bases from J, with 10 bases between. Per germline, CDR1 SGHVS and CDR2 FQNEAQ. The CDR3 consists of 15 residues. The CDR3 protein is CASSLSQGAGNTIYF. CDR3 bases: TGTGCCAGCAGCTTAAGCCAGGGCGCTGGAAACACCATATATTTT.

This chain links TRBV7-3 with TRBJ1-1, with TRBD1 as a possible D gene (6 bases). Germline CDR1 and CDR2: SGHTA and FQGTGA. This CDR3 comprises 15 residues. V lost 5 bases and J lost 1, with 14 bases in between. The CDR3 DNA is TGTGCCAGCAGCGCCGACGGGGGGGCGAACACTGAAGCTTTCTTT. This gives the protein CASSADGGANTEAFF. Full variable domain (outside the CDR3, taken from reference TRBV7-3 and TRBJ1-1): GAGVSQTPSNKVTEKGKYVELRCDPISGHTALYWYRQSLGQGPEFLIYFQGTGAADDSGLPNDRFFAVRPEGSVSTLKIQRTERGDSAVYLCASSADGGANTEAFFGQGTRLTVV.